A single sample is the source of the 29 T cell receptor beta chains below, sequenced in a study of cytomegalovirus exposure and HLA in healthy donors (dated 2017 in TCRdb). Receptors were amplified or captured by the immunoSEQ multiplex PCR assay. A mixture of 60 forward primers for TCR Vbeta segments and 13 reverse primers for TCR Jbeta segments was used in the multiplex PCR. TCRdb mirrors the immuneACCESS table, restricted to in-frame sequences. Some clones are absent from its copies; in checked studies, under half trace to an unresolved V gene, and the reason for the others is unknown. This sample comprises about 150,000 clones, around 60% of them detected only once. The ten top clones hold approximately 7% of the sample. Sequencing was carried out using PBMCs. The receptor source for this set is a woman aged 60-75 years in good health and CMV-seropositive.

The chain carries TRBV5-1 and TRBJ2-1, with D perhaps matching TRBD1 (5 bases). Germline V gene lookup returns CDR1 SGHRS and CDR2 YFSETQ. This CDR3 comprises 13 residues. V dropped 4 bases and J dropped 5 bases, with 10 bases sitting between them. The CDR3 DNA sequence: TGCGCCAGCAGCACGACAGTAAACAATGAGCAGTTCTTC. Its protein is CASSTTVNNEQFF.

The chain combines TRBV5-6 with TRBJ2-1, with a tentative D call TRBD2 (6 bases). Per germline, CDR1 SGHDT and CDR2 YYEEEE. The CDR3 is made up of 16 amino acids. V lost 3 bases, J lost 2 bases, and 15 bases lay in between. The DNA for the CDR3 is TGTGCCAGCAGCTCCCCGCGGGGTGACACCTACAATGAGCAGTTCTTC. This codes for CASSSPRGDTYNEQFF.

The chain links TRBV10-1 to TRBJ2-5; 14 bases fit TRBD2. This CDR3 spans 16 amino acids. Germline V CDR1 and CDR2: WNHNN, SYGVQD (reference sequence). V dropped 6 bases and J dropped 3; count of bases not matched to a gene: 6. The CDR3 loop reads CASSRGTSGSKETQYF. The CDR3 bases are TGCGCCAGCAGCCGAGGGACTAGCGGGAGTAAAGAGACCCAGTACTTC.

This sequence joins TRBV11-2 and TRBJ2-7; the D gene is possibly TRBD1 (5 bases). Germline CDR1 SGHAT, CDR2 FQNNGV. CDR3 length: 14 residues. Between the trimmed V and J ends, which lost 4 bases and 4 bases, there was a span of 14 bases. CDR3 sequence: CASSSRQPPYEQYF. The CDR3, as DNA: TGTGCCAGCAGCTCACGACAGCCACCGTACGAGCAGTACTTC. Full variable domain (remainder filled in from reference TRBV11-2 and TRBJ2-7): EAGVAQSPRYKIIEKRQSVAFWCNPISGHATLYWYQQILGQGPKLLIQFQNNGVVDDSQLPKDRFSAERLKGVDSTLKIQPAKLEDSAVYLCASSSRQPPYEQYFGPGTRLTVT.

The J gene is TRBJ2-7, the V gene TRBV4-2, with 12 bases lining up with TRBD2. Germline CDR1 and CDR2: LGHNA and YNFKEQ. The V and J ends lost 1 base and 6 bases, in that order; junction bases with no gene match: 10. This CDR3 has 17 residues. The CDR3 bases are TGTGCCAGCAGCCAAGCCGTCATTCCGGGACTAGCGGGCGAGCAGTACTTC. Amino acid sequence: CASSQAVIPGLAGEQYF.

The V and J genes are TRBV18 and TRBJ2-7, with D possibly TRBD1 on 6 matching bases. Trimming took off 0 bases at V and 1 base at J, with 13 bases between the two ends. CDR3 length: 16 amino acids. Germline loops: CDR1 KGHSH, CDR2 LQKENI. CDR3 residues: CASSPPLQGRSYEQYF. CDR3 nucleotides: TGTGCCAGCTCACCACCTTTACAGGGTAGGTCCTACGAGCAGTACTTC.

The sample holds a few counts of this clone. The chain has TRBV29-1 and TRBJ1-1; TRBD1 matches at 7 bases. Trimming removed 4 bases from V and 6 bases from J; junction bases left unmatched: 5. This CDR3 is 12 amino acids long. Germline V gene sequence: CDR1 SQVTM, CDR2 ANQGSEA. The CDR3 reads CSVGQGNSEAFF. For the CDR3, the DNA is TGCAGCGTTGGACAGGGAAACTCTGAAGCTTTCTTT.

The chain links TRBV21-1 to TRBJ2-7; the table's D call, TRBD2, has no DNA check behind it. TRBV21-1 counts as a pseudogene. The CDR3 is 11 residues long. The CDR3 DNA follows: TGTGCCAGCAGCCAACGAGGGTCAGGAGCCTTC. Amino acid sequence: CASSQRGSGAF.

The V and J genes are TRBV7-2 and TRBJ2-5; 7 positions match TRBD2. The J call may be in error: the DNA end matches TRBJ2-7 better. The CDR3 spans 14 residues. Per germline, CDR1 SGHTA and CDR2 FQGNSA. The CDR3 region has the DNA TGTGCCAGCAGCTTGGGAGGACTAGCCTACGAGCAGTACTTC. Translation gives CASSLGGLAYEQYF.

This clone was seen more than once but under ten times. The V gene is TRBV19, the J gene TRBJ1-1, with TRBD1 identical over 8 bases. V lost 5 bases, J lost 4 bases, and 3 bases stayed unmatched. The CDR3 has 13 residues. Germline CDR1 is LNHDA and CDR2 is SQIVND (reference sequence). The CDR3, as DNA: TGTGCCAGTAGTTTCGACAGGGGCACTGAAGCTTTCTTT. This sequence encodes CASSFDRGTEAFF.

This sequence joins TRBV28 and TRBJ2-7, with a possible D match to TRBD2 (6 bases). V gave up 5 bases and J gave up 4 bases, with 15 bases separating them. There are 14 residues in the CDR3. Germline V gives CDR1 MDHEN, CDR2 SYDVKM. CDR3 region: CASSELALWYEQYF. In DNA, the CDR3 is TGTGCCAGCAGTGAACTAGCCCTATGGTACGAGCAGTACTTC.

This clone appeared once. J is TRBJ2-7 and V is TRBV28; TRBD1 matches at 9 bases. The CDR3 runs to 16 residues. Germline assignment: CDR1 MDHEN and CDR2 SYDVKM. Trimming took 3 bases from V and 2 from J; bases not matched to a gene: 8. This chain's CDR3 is CASSFAGQGKTYEQYF. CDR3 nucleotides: TGTGCCAGCAGTTTTGCTGGACAGGGGAAGACCTACGAGCAGTACTTC.

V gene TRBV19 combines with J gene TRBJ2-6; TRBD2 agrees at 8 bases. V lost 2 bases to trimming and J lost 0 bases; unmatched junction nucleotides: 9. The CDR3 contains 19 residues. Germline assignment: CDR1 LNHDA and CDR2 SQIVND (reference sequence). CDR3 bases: TGTGCCAGTAGTATACTACTAGCGGTGGGAAACTCTGGGGCCAACGTCCTGACTTTC. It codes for CASSILLAVGNSGANVLTF.

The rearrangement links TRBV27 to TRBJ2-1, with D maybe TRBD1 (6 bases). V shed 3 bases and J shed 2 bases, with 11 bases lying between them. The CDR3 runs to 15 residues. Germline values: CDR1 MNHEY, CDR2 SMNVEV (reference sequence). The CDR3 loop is CASSLGRGTYNEQFF. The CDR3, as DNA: TGTGCCAGCAGTTTGGGCAGGGGCACCTACAATGAGCAGTTCTTC.

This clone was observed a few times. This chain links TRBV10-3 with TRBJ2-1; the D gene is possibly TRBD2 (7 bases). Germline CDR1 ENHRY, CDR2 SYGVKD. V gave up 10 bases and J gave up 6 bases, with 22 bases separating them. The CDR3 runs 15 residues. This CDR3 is CATRPLAEGGNEQFF. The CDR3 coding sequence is TGTGCCACACGGCCTCTAGCGGAGGGGGGCAATGAGCAGTTCTTC.

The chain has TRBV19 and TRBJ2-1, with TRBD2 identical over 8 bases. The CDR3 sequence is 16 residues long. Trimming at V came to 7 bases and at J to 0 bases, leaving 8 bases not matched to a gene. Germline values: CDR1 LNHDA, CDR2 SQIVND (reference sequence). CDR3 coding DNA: TGTGCCAGTAAAGATAGCGGGACCAGCTCCTACAATGAGCAGTTCTTC. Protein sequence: CASKDSGTSSYNEQFF.

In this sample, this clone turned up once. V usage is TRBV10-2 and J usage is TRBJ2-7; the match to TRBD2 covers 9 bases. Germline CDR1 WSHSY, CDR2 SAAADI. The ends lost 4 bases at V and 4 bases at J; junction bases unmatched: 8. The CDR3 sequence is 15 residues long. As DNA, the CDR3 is TGCGCCAGCAGTGCGAGACTAGCGGCCCCGTACGAGCAGTACTTC. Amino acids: CASSARLAAPYEQYF.

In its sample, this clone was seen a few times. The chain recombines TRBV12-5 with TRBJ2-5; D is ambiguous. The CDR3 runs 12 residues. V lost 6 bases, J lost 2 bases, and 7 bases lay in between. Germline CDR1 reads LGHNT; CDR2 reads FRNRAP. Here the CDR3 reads CASGLGQETQYF. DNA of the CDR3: TGTGCTAGTGGCCTCGGTCAAGAGACCCAGTACTTC.

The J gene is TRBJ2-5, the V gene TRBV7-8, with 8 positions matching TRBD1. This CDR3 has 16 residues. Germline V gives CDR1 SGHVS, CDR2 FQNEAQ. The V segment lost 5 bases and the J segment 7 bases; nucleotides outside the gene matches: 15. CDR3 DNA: TGTGCCAGCAGCGCTACCTCGACAGGGGCCGGGGGGACCCAGTACTTC. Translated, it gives CASSATSTGAGGTQYF.

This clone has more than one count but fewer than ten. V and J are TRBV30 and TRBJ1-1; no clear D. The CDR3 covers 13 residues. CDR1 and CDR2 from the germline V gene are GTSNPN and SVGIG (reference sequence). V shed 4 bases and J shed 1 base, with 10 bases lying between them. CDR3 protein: CAWNYGRNTEAFF. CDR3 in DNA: TGTGCCTGGAATTATGGGAGGAACACTGAAGCTTTCTTT.

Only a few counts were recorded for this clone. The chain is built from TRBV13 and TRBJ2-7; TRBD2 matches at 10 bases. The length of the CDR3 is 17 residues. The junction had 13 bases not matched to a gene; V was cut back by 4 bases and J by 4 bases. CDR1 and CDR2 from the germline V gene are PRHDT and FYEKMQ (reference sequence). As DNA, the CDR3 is TGTGCCAGCAGCTACCGTGGAAAGCGGGAGGGCCTGTACGAGCAGTACTTC. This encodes CASSYRGKREGLYEQYF.

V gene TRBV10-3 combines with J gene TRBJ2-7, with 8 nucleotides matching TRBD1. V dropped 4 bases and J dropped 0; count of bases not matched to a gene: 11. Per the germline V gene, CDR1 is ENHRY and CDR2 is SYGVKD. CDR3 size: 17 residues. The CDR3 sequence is CAISGRTSGQASYEQYF. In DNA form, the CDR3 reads TGTGCCATCAGTGGTAGGACCTCGGGACAGGCCTCCTACGAGCAGTACTTC.

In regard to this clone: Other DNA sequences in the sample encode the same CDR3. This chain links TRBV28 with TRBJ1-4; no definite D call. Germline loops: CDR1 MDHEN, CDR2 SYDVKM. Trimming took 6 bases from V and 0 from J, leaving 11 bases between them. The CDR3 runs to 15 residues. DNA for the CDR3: TGTGCCAGCAGCTTACGCGGCGCAACTAATGAAAAACTGTTTTTT. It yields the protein CASSLRGATNEKLFF.

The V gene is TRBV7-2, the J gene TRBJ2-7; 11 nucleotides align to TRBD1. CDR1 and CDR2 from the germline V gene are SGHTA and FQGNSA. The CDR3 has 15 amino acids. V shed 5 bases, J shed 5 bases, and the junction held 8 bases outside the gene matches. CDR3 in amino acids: CASSARTGGGDEQYF. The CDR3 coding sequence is TGTGCCAGCAGCGCCCGGACAGGGGGCGGCGACGAGCAGTACTTC.

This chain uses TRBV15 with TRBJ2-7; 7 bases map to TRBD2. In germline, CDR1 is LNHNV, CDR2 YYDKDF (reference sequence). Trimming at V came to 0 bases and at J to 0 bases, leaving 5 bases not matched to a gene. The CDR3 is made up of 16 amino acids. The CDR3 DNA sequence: TGTGCCACCAGCAGAGAATTTCGGACTAGCTCCTACGAGCAGTACTTC. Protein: CATSREFRTSSYEQYF.

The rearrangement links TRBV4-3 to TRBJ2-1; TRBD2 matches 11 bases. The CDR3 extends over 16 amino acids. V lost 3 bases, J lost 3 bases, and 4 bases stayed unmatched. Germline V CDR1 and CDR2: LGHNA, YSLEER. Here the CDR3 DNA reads TGCGCCAGCAGCCAGCAAGGGACTAGCGGCTACAATGAGCAGTTCTTC. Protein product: CASSQQGTSGYNEQFF.

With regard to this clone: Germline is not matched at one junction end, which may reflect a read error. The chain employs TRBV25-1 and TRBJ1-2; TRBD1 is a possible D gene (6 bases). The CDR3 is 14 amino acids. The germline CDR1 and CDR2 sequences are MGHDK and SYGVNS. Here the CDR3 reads CASSVRGKNSGYTF. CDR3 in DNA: TGTGCCAGCAGTGTCAGGGGCAAAAACTCTGGCTACACCTTC.

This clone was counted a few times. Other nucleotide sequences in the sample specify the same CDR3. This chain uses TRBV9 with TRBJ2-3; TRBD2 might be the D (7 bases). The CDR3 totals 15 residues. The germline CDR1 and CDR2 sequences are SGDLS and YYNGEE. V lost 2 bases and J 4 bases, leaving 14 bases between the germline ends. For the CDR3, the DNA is TGTGCCAGCAGCGTGGGCGGGGGCCGCCCAGATACGCAGTATTTT. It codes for CASSVGGGRPDTQYF.

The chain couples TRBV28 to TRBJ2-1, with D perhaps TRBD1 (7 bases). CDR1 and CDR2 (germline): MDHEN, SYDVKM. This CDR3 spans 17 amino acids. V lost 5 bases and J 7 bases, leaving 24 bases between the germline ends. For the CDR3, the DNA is TGTGCCAGCAGTCCGACCGAGGGAGACAGGGAGGCAAATGAGCAGTTCTTC. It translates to CASSPTEGDREANEQFF.